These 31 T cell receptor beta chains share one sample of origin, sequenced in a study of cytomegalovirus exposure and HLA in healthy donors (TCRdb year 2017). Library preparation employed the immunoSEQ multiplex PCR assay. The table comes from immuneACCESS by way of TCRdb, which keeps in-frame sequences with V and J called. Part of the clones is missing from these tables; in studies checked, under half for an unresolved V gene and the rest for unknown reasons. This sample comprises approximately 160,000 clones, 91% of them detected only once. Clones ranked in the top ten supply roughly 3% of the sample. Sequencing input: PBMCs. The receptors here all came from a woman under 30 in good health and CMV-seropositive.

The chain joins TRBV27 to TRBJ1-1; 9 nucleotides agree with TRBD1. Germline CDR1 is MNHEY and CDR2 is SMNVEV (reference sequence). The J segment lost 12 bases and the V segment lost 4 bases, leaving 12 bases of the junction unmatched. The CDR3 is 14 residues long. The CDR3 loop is CASSSRDRVGKTFF. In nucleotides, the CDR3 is TGTGCCAGCAGTTCCCGGGACAGGGTGGGGAAGACTTTCTTT.

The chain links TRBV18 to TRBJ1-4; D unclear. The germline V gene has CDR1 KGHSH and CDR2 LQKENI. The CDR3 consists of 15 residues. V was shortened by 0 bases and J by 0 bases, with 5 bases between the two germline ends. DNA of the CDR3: TGTGCCAGCTCACCACCTACGGCAACTAATGAAAAACTGTTTTTT. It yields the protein CASSPPTATNEKLFF.

CDR3 DNA sequence: TGTGCCAGCGAAACAGGGGGATTGTCCTGGAACACTGAAGCTTTCTTT. It translates to CASETGGLSWNTEAFF. The chain has TRBV19 and TRBJ1-1; 8 positions match TRBD1. CDR1 LNHDA and CDR2 SQIVND come from the germline V gene (reference sequence). J gave up 1 base and V 9 bases, and 13 bases lay outside the gene matches. The CDR3 consists of 16 residues. Combining the CDR3 with reference TRBV19 and TRBJ1-1 gives the whole variable domain DGGITQSPKYLFRKEGQNVTLSCEQNLNHDAMYWYRQDPGQGLRLIYYSQIVNDFQKGDIAEGYSVSREKKESFPLTVTSAQKNPTAFYLCASETGGLSWNTEAFFGQGTRLTVV.

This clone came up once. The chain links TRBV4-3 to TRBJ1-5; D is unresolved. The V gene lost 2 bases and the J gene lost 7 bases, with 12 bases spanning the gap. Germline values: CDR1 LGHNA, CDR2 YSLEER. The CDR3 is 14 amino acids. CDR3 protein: CASSQWNVGQPQHF. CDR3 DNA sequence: TGCGCCAGCAGCCAATGGAACGTCGGGCAGCCCCAGCATTTT.

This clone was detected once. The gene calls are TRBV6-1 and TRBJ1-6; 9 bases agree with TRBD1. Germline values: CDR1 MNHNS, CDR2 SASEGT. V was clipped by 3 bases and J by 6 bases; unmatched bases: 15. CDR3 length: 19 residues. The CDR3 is CASSEVLGQGRTSNSPLHF. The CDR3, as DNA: TGTGCCAGCAGTGAGGTTCTGGGACAGGGAAGGACCTCTAATTCACCCCTCCACTTT.

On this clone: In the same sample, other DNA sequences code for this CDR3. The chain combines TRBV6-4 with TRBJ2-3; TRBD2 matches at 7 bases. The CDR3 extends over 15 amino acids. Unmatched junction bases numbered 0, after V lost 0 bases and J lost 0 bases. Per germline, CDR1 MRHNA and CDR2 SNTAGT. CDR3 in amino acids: CASSDSGGSTDTQYF. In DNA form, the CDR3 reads TGTGCCAGCAGTGACTCGGGGGGGAGCACAGATACGCAGTATTTT.

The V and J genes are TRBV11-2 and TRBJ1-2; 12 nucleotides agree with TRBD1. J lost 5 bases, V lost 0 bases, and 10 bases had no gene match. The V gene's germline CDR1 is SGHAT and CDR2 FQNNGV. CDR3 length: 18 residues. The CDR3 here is CASSLDPPGQGASYGYTF. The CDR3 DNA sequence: TGTGCCAGCAGCTTAGACCCCCCGGGACAGGGGGCGTCTTATGGCTACACCTTC.

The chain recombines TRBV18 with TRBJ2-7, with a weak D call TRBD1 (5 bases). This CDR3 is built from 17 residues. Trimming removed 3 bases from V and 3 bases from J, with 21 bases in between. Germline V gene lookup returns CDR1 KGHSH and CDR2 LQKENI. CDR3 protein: CASSPPSSGFFLYEQYF. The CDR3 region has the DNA TGTGCCAGCTCACCGCCCTCTTCAGGGTTTTTTCTCTACGAGCAGTACTTC.

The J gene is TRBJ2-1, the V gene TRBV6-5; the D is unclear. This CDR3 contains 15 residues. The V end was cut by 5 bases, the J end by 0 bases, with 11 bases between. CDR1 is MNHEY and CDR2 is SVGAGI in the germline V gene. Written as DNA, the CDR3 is TGTGCCAGCAGTCCCACCCGACTCTCCTACAATGAGCAGTTCTTC. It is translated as CASSPTRLSYNEQFF.

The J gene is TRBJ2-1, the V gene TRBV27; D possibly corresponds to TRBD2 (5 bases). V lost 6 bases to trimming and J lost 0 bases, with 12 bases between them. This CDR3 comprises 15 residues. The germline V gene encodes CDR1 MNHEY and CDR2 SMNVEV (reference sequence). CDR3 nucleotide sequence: TGTGCCAGCAGGGTGGGAGTAAGCTCCTACAATGAGCAGTTCTTC. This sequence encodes CASRVGVSSYNEQFF.

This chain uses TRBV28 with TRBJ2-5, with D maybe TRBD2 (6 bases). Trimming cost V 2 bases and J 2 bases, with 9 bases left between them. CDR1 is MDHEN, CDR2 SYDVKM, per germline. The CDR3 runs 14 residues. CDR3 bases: TGTGCCAGCAGTTTAGGACTACCGCAAGAGACCCAGTACTTC. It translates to CASSLGLPQETQYF. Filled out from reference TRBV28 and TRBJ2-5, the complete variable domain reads DVKVTQSSRYLVKRTGEKVFLECVQDMDHENMFWYRQDPGLGLRLIYFSYDVKMKEKGDIPEGYSVSREKKERFSLILESASTNQTSMYLCASSLGLPQETQYFGPGTRLLVL.

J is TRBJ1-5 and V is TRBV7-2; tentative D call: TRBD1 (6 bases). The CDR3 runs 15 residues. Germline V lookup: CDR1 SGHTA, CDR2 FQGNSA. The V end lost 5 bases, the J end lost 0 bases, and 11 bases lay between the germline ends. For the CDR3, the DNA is TGTGCCAGCAGCATGGGGGCTTATAGCAATCAGCCCCAGCATTTT. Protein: CASSMGAYSNQPQHF.

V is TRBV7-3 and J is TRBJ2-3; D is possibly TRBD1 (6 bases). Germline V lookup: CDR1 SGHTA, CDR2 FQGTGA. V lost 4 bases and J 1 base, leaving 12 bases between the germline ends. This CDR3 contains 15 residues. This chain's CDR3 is CASSSGVQGTDTQYF. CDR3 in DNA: TGTGCCAGCAGCTCAGGGGTACAAGGCACAGATACGCAGTATTTT.

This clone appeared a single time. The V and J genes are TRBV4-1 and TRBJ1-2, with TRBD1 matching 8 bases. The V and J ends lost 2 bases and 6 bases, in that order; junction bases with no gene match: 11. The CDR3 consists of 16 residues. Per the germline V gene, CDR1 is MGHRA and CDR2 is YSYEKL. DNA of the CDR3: TGCGCCAGCAGCCAAAGCCCAGGGGGCTCTCGTGATGGCTACACCTTC. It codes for CASSQSPGGSRDGYTF.

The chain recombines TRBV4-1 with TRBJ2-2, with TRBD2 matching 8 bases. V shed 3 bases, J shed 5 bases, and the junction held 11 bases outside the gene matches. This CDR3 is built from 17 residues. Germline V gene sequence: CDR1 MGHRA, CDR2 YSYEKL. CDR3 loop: CASSQASSGGPTGELFF. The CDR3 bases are TGCGCCAGCAGCCAGGCCAGCAGCGGGGGCCCGACCGGGGAGCTGTTTTTT.

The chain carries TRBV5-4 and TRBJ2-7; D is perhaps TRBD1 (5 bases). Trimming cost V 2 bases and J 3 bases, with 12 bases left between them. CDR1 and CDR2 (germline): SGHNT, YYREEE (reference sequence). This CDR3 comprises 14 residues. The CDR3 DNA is TGTGCCAGCAGCTTAGGGGCTGGAAGCTACGAGCAGTACTTC. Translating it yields CASSLGAGSYEQYF. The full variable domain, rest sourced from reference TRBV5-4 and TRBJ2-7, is ETGVTQSPTHLIKTRGQQVTLRCSSQSGHNTVSWYQQALGQGPQFIFQYYREEENGRGNFPPRFSGLQFPNYSSELNVNALELDDSALYLCASSLGAGSYEQYFGPGTRLTVT.

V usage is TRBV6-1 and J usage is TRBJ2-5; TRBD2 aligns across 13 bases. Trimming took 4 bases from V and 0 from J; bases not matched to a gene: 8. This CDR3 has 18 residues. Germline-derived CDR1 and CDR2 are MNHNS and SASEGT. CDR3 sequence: CASSARTSGGRYQETQYF. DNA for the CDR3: TGTGCCAGCAGTGCCAGGACTAGCGGGGGCCGGTACCAAGAGACCCAGTACTTC.

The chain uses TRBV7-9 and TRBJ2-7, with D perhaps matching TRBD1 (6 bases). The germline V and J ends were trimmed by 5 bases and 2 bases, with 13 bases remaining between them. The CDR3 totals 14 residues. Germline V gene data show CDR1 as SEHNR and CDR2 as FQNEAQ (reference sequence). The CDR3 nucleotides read TGTGCCAGCAGCGACCCCGGACAGCCCTACGAGCAGTACTTC. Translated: CASSDPGQPYEQYF. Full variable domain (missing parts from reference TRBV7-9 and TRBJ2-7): DTGVSQNPRHKITKRGQNVTFRCDPISEHNRLYWYRQTLGQGPEFLTYFQNEAQLEKSRLLSDRFSAERPKGSFSTLEIQRTEQGDSAMYLCASSDPGQPYEQYFGPGTRLTVT.

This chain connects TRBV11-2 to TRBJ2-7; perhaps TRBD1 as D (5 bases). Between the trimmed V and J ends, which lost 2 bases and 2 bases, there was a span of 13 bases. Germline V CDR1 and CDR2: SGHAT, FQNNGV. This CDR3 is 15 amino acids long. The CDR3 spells CASSLRQGVPYEQYF. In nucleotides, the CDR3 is TGTGCCAGCAGCTTACGGCAGGGTGTCCCCTACGAGCAGTACTTC.

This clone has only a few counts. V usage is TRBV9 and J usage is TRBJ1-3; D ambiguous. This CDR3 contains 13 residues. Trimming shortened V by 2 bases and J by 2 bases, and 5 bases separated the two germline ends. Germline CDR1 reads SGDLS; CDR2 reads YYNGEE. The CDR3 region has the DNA TGTGCCAGCAGCGTTTACACTGGAAACACCATATATTTT. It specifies CASSVYTGNTIYF.

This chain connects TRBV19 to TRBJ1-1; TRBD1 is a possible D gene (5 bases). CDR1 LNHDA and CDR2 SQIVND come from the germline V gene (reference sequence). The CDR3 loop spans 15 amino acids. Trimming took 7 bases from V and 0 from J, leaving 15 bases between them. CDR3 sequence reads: CASTRPGEVNTEAFF. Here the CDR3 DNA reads TGTGCCAGTACCCGCCCGGGGGAAGTGAACACTGAAGCTTTCTTT.

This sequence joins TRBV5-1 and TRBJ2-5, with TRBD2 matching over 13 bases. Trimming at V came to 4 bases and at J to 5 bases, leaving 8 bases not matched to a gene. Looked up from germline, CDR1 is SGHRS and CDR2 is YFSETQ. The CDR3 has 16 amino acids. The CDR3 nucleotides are TGCGCCAGCAGCCCCGGACTAGCGGGGGCTCGGGAGACCCAGTACTTC. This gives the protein CASSPGLAGARETQYF.

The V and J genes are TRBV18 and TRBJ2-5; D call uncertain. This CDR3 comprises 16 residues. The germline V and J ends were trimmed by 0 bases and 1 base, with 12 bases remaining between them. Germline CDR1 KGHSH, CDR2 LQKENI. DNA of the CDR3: TGTGCCAGCTCACCACCTGTACGTGGGCTCCAAGAGACCCAGTACTTC. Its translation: CASSPPVRGLQETQYF.

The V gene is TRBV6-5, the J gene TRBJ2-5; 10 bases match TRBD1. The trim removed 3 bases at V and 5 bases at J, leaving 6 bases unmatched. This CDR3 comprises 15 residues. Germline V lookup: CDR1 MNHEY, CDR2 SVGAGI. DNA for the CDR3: TGTGCCAGCAGTTATAGAGGACAGGGGGACGAGACCCAGTACTTC. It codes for CASSYRGQGDETQYF.

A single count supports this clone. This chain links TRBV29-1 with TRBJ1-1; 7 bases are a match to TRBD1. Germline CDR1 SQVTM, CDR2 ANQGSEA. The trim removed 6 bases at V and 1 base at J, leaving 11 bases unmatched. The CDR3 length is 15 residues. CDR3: CSVAGTESSNTEAFF. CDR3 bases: TGCAGCGTCGCCGGGACAGAGTCTTCGAACACTGAAGCTTTCTTT.

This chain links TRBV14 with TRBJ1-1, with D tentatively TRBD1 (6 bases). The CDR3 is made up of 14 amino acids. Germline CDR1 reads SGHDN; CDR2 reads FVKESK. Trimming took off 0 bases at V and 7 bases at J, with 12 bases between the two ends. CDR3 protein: CASSQEAGAGEAFF. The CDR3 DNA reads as TGTGCCAGCAGCCAAGAGGCGGGGGCTGGTGAAGCTTTCTTT.

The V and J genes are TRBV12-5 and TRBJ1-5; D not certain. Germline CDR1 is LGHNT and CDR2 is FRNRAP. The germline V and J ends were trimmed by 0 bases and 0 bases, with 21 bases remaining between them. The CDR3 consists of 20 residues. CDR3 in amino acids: CASGLVGRGLMPLSNQPQHF. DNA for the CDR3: TGTGCTAGTGGTTTGGTCGGTAGAGGACTCATGCCCCTTAGCAATCAGCCCCAGCATTTT. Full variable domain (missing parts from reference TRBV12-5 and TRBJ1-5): DARVTQTPRHKVTEMGQEVTMRCQPILGHNTVFWYRQTMMQGLELLAYFRNRAPLDDSGMPKDRFSAEMPDATLATLKIQPSEPRDSAVYFCASGLVGRGLMPLSNQPQHFGDGTRLSIL.

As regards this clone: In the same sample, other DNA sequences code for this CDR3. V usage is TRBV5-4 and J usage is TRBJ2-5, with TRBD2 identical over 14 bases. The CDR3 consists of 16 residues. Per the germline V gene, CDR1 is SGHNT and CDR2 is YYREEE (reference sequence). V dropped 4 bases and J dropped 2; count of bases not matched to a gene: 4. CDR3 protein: CASSLGLAGGQETQYF. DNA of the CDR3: TGTGCCAGCAGCCTCGGACTAGCGGGAGGACAAGAGACCCAGTACTTC.

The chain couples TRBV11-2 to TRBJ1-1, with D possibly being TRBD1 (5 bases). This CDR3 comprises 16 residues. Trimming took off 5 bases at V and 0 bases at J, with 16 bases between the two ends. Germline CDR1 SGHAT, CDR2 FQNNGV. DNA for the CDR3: TGTGCCAGCAGCCTTGGGTTCCAGGGATTGAACACTGAAGCTTTCTTT. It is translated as CASSLGFQGLNTEAFF.

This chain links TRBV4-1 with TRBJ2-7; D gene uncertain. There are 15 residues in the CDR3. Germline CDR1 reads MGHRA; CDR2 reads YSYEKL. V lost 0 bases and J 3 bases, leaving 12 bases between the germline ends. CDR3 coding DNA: TGCGCCAGCAGCCAAGATTTAACGCCAGACTACGAGCAGTACTTC. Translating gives CASSQDLTPDYEQYF.

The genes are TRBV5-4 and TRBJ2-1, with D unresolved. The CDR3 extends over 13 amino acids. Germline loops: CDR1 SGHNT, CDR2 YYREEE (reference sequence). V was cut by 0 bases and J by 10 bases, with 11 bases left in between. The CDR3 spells CASSLDPGGEQFF. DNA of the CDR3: TGTGCCAGCAGCTTGGATCCCGGCGGCGAGCAGTTCTTC.